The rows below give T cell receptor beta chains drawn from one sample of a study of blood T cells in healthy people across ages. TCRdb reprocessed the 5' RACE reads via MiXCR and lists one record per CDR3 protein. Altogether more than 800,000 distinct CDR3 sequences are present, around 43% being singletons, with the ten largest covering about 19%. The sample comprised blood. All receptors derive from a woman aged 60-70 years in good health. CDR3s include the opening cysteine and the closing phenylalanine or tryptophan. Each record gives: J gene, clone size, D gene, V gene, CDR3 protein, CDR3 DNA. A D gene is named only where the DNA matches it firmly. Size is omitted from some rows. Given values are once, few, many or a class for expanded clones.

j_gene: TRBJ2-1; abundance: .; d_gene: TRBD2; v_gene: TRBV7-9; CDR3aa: CASSPRLAGPQDEQFF; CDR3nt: TGTGCCAGCAGCCCCCGACTAGCGGGGCCCCAGGATGAGCAGTTCTTC
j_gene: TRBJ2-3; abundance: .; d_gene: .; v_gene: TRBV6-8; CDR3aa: CASRSDPYSTSSTDTQYF; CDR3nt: TGTGCCAGCAGGAGTGACCCCTATTCGACTTCTAGCACAGATACGCAGTATTTT
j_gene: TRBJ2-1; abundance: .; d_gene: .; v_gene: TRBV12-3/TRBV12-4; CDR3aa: CASSFGGAREQFF; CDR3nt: TGTGCCAGCAGTTTTGGGGGGGCTCGGGAGCAGTTCTTC
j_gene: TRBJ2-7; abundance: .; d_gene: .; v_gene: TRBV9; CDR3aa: CASSPLGGGTEQYF; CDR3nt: TGTGCCAGCAGCCCCCTTGGAGGGGGGACCGAGCAGTACTTC
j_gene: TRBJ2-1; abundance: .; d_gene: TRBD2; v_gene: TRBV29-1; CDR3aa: CSVGAGVVNEQFF; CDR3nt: TGCAGCGTTGGAGCGGGAGTAGTGAATGAGCAGTTCTTC
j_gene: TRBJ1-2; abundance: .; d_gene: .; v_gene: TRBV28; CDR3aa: CASSFATISDYTF; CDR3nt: TGTGCCAGCAGTTTCGCGACCATCTCAGACTACACCTTC
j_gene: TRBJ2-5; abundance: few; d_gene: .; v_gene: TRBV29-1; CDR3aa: CSVLQGQETQYF; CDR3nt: TGCAGCGTTCTCCAGGGGCAAGAGACCCAGTACTTC
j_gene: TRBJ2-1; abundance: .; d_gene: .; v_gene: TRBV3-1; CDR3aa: CASSPFPPDEQFF; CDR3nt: TGTGCCAGCAGCCCATTCCCACCTGATGAGCAGTTCTTC
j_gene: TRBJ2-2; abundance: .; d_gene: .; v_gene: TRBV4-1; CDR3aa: CASSQVRGQGIPGELFF; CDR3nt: TGCGCCAGCAGCCAAGTCCGGGGGCAGGGTATCCCCGGGGAGCTGTTTTTT
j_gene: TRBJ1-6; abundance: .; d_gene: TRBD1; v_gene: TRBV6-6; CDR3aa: CASSLTGAYSPLHF; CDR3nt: TGTGCCAGCAGTCTCACAGGGGCCTATTCACCCCTCCACTTT
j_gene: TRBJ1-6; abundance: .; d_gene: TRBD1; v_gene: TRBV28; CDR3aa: CASRTGGSSYNSPLHF; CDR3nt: TGTGCCAGCCGCACAGGGGGGAGCTCCTATAATTCACCCCTCCACTTT
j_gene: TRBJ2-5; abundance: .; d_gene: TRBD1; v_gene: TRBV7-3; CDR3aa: CASSPPGQGALRNEMTRETQYF; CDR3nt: TGTGCCAGCAGCCCGCCGGGACAGGGAGCTTTAAGGAACGAGATGACGCGGGAGACCCAGTACTTC
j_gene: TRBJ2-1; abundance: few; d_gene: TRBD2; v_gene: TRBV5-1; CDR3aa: CASGTSGSWEQFF; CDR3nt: TGCGCCAGCGGGACTAGCGGGAGTTGGGAGCAGTTCTTC
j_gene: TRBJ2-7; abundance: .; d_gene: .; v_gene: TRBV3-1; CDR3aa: CASSQDDRYEQYF; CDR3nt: TGTGCCAGCAGCCAAGATGACCGCTACGAGCAGTACTTC
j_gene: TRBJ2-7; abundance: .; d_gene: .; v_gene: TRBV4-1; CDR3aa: CASSPVEGGEYEQYF; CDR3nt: TGCGCCAGCAGTCCCGTCGAGGGGGGGGAGTACGAGCAGTACTTC
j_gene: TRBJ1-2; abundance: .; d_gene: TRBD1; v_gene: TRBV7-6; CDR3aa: CASSSSGTGLYGYTF; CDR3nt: TGTGCCAGCAGCTCCTCCGGGACAGGTCTCTATGGCTACACCTTC
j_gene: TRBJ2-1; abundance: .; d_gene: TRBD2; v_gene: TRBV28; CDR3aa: CANTSTSGDGRAAYNEQFF; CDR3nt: TGTGCCAACACTAGTACTAGCGGGGATGGTCGGGCCGCATACAATGAGCAGTTCTTC
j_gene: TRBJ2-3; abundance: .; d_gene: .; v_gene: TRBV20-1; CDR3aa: CSASPRPLTDTQYF; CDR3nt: TGCAGTGCTAGCCCCCGGCCCCTGACAGATACGCAGTATTTT
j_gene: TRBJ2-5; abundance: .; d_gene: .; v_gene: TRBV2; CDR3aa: CAILRQSQETQYF; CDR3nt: TGTGCCATCTTACGACAGTCTCAAGAGACCCAGTACTTC
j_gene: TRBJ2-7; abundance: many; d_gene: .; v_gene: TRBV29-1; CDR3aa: CSVVRLSGTEQYF; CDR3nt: TGCAGCGTTGTCCGGCTTTCAGGTACCGAGCAGTACTTC
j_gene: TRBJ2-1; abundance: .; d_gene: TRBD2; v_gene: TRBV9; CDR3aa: CASSVGARGRASEQFF; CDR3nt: TGTGCCAGCAGCGTAGGGGCTCGCGGGAGGGCCAGTGAGCAGTTCTTC
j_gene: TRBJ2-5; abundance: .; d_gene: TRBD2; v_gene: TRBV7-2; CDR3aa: CATGRASGSEETQYF; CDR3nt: TGTGCCACTGGGCGGGCTAGCGGGAGCGAGGAGACCCAGTACTTC
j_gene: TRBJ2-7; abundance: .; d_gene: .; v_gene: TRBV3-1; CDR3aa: CASSQDFGAAPFLEQYF; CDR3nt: TGTGCCAGCAGCCAAGATTTTGGTGCAGCCCCCTTTCTGGAGCAGTACTTC
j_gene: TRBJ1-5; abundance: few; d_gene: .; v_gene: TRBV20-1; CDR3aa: CSATTGLDNQPQHF; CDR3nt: TGCAGTGCTACTACAGGATTGGACAATCAGCCCCAGCATTTT
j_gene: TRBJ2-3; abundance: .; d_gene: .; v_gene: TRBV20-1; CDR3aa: CSAPPPPSRDTQYF; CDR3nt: TGCAGTGCCCCTCCCCCCCCGAGTCGTGATACGCAGTATTTT
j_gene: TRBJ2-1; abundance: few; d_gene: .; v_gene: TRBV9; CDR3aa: CASSVETSTDEQFF; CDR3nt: TGTGCCAGCAGCGTCGAAACTAGTACCGATGAGCAGTTCTTC
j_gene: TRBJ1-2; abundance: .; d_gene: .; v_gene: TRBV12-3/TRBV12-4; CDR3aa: CASSFGHYGYTF; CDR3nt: TGTGCCAGCAGTTTCGGGCATTATGGCTACACCTTC
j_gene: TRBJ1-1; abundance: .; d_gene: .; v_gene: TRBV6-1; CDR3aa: CASSINRDILTEAFF; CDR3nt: TGTGCCAGCAGTATTAACCGGGACATTCTAACTGAAGCTTTCTTT
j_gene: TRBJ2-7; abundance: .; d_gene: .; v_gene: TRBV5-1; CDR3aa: CASSLAAAAYEQYF; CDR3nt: TGCGCCAGCAGCTTGGCGGCAGCCGCCTACGAGCAGTACTTC
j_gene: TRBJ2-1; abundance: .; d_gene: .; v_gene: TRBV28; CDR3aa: CASSRTGMGEQFF; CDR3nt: TGTGCCAGCAGTCGCACAGGGATGGGTGAGCAGTTCTTC
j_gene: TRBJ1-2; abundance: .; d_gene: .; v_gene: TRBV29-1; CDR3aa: CSVIGAASSDSGYTF; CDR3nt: TGCAGCGTAATAGGGGCGGCCTCTTCCGATTCTGGCTACACCTTC
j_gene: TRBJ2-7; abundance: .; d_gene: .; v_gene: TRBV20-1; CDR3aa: CSASYRAGSYEQYF; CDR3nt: TGCAGTGCTAGCTACCGGGCCGGCTCCTACGAGCAGTACTTC
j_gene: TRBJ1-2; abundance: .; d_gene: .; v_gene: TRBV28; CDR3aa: CASISRGYYGYTF; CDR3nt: TGTGCCAGTATATCCAGGGGATACTATGGCTACACCTTC